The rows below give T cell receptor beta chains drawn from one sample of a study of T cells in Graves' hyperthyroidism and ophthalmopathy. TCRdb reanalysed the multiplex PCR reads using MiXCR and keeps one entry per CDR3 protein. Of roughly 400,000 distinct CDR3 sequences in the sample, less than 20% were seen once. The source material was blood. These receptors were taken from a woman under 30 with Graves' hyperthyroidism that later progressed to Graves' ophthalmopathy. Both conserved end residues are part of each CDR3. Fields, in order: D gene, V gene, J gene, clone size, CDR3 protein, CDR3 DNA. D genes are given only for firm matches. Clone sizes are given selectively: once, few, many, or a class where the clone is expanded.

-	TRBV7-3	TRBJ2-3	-	CASSPVGTDTQYF	TGTGCCAGCAGCCCGGTGGGCACAGATACGCAGTATTTT
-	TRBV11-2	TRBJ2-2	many	CASSSRPATGELFF	TGTGCCAGCAGCTCCCGGCCGGCCACCGGGGAGCTGTTTTTT
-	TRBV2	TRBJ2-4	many	CASSDRPGAENIQYF	TGTGCCAGCAGTGATCGCCCTGGGGCGGAAAACATTCAGTACTTC
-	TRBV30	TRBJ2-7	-	CAWRRDSEQYF	TGTGCCTGGAGGCGGGACTCCGAGCAGTACTTC
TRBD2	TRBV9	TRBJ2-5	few	CASSVREGETQYF	TGTGCCAGCAGCGTAAGGGAGGGAGAGACCCAGTACTTC
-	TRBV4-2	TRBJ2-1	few	CASSQESGTADNEQFF	TGTGCCAGCAGCCAAGAATCCGGGACTGCCGACAATGAGCAGTTCTTC
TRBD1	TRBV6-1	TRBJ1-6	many	CASSEEQGNNSPLHF	TGTGCCAGCAGTGAAGAACAGGGGAATAATTCACCCCTCCACTTT
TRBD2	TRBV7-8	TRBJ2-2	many	CASSLEAIAGGPLNTGELFF	TGTGCCAGCAGCTTAGAGGCTATAGCGGGAGGGCCACTGAACACCGGGGAGCTGTTTTTT
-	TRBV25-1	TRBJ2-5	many	CASGNSQGRETQYF	TGTGCCAGCGGAAACTCGCAGGGGAGAGAGACCCAGTACTTC
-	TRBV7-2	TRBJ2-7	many	CASSQSGLSSYEQYF	TGTGCCAGCAGCCAAAGCGGGCTTAGCTCCTACGAGCAGTACTTC
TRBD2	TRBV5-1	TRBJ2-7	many	CASSWGIAGDSYEQYF	TGCGCCAGCAGCTGGGGGATAGCGGGAGATAGCTACGAGCAGTACTTC
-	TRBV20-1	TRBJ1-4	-	CSARQYFGTKEEKPFF	TGCAGTGCTAGGCAATATTTCGGGACAAAGGAGGAAAAACCGTTTTTT
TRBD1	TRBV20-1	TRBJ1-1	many	CRPGQVNTEAFF	TGCAGGCCGGGACAGGTGAACACTGAAGCTTTCTTT
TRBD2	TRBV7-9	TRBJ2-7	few	CASSLTKDARGDEQYF	TGTGCCAGCAGCCTAACAAAGGACGCGCGGGGGGACGAGCAGTACTTC
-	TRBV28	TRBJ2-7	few	CASTLLGALEQYF	TGTGCCAGCACCCTATTGGGGGCGCTAGAGCAGTACTTC
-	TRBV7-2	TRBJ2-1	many	CASRTVGTRYNEQFF	TGTGCCAGCAGAACCGTCGGGACCCGGTACAATGAGCAGTTCTTC
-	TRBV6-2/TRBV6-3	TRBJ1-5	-	CASSYHLKGNQPQHF	TGTGCCAGCAGTTACCATCTTAAGGGAAATCAGCCCCAGCATTTT
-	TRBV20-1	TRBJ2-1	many	CSARTSPSSYNEQFF	TGCAGTGCTAGAACTAGCCCGAGCTCCTACAATGAGCAGTTCTTC
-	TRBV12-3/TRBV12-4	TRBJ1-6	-	CASRPVGGRWNSPLHF	TGTGCCAGCAGGCCCGTGGGGGGGAGGTGGAATTCACCCCTCCACTTT
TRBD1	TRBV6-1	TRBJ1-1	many	CAGLTTGLLVTEAFF	TGTGCCGGATTGACGACAGGGCTGCTTGTCACTGAAGCTTTCTTT
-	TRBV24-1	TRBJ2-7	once	CATSDPPGQGPYEQYF	TGTGCCACCAGTGATCCCCCAGGGCAGGGCCCTTACGAGCAGTACTTC
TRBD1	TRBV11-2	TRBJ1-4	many	CASSLGRTGSEKLFF	TGTGCCAGCAGCTTAGGCAGGACAGGAAGTGAAAAACTGTTTTTT
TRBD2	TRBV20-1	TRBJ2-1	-	CSASPLAGVRSEQFF	TGCAGTGCTAGCCCCCTAGCGGGAGTCAGGTCTGAGCAGTTCTTC
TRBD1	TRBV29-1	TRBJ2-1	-	CSVGYRGEQFF	TGCAGCGTGGGATACAGGGGCGAGCAGTTCTTC
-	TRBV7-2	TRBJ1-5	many	CASRLGGDRAQPQHF	TGTGCCAGCAGATTAGGGGGGGACCGGGCTCAGCCCCAGCATTTT
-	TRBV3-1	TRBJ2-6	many	CASSQVRAGANVLTF	TGTGCCAGCAGCCAAGTCAGGGCTGGGGCCAACGTCCTGACTTTC
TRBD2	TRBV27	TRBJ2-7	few	CASSFTSGRPYEQYF	TGTGCCAGCAGTTTTACTAGCGGGAGACCCTACGAGCAGTACTTC
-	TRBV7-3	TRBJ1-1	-	CASSLVPGGSTEAFF	TGTGCCAGCAGCTTAGTTCCCGGGGGCTCCACTGAAGCTTTCTTT
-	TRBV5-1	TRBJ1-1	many	CASSLRGDMTEAFF	TGCGCCAGCAGCTTGCGGGGGGATATGACTGAAGCTTTCTTT
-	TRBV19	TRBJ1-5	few	CASSISRERPQHF	TGTGCCAGTAGTATTAGCAGGGAACGGCCCCAGCATTTT
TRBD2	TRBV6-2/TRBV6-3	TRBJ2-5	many	CASSYSASGRVYF	TGTGCCAGCAGTTACTCGGCTAGCGGGAGGGTCTACTTC
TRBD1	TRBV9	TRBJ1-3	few	CASTPGGSGNTIYF	TGTGCCAGCACGCCAGGGGGCTCTGGAAACACCATATATTTT
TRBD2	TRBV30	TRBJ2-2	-	CAWSLGEGLRELFF	TGTGCCTGGAGTTTAGGGGAGGGCCTCCGGGAGCTGTTTTTT
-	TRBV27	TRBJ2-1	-	CASTPTRGNEQFF	TGTGCCAGCACCCCTACCCGGGGGAATGAGCAGTTCTTC
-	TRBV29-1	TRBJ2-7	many	CSVVTVSYEQYF	TGCAGCGTTGTTACAGTGTCCTACGAGCAGTACTTC
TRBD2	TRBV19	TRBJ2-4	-	CASSIGGLAGNIQYF	TGTGCCAGTAGTATTGGAGGACTAGCGGGAAACATTCAGTACTTC
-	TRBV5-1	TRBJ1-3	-	CASSSGDSGNTRYF	TGTGCCAGCAGTTCAGGGGACTCTGGAAACACCAGATATTTT